This section outlines one T cell receptor beta chain sequence together with its context. This CDR3 has 15 residues. CDR1 and CDR2 from the germline V gene are SGHTA and FQGNSA. With V trimmed by 4 bases and J by 9 bases, 12 bases remained unmatched. This record comes from a study of blood T cell repertoires in COVID-19. Study-wide background: T cells, B-cell-depleted T cells, or PBMCs supplied cDNA or gDNA.

Measured with immunoSEQ multiplex PCR; TCRdb has only the in-frame clones, and not every one. The sample has about 62,000 clones, around nine tenths seen once. This clonotype was obtained from a man in his 70s with acute or convalescent COVID-19. Sequencing was done on a sample of peripheral blood. The chain recombines TRBV7-2 with TRBJ2-1; 7 bases agree with TRBD1. CDR3 loop: CASSSQGVSGREQFF. The CDR3 DNA reads TGTGCCAGCAGCTCCCAGGGGGTGTCAGGACGTGAGCAGTTCTTC.